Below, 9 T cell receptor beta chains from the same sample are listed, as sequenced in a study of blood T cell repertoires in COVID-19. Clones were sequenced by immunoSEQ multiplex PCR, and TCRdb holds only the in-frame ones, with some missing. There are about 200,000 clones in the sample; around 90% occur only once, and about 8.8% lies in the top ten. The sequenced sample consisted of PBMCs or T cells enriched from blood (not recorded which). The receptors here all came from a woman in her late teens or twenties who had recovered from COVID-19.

The CDR3 nucleotides read TGTGCCAGCAGCCAAGGCTCCTCTAGCGGGGGGACCCAAGAGACCCAGTACTTC. Protein product: CASSQGSSSGGTQETQYF. The chain uses TRBV4-2 and TRBJ2-5; 11 bases fit TRBD2. The CDR3 is 18 amino acids. CDR1 LGHNA and CDR2 YNFKEQ come from the germline V gene. V lost 1 base and J lost 1; bases outside the gene matches: 8.

The CDR3 DNA follows: TGTGCCAGCCCCGGACAGGGGGTTTCCTACGAGCAGTACTTC. Encoded protein: CASPGQGVSYEQYF. V gene TRBV21-1 combines with J gene TRBJ2-7; the table assigns TRBD1, which was not confirmed against the DNA. TRBV21-1 is assigned pseudogene status. The CDR3 extends over 14 amino acids.

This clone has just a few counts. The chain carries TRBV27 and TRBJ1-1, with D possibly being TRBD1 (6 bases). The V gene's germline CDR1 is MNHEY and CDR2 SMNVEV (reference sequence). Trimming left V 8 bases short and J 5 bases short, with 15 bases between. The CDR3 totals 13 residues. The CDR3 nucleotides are TGTGCCAGCCATTTCAGGGGAGATACTGAAGCTTTCTTT. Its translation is CASHFRGDTEAFF.

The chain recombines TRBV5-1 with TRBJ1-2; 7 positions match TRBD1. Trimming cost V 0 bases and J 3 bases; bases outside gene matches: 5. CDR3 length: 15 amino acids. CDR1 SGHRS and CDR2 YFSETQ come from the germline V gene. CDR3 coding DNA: TGCGCCAGCAGCTTGGCACAGGGGCAGGACTATGGCTACACCTTC. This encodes CASSLAQGQDYGYTF.

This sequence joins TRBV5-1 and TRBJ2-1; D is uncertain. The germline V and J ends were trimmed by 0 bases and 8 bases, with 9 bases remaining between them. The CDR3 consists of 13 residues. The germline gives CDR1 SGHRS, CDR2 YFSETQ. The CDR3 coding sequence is TGCGCCAGCAGCTTGGGGCTGGAGTATGAGCAGTTCTTC. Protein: CASSLGLEYEQFF.

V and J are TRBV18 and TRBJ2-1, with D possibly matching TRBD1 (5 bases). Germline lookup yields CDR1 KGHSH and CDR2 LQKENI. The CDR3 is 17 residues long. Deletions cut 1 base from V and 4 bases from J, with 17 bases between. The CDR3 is CASSPRGATNHYNEQFF. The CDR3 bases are TGTGCCAGCTCACCACGTGGGGCAACAAACCATTACAATGAGCAGTTCTTC.

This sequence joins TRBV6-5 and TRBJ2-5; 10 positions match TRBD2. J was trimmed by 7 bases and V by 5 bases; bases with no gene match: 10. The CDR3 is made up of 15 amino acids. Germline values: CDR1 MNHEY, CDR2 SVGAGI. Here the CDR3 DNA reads TGTGCCAGCAGTCCAGCTGTCCTAGCGGGGGCGACCCAGTACTTC. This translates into CASSPAVLAGATQYF.

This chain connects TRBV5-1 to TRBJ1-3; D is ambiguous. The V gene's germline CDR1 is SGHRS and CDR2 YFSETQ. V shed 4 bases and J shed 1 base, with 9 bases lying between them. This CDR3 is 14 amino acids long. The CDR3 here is CASSLPRSGNTIYF. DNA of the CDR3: TGCGCCAGCAGCCTACCGAGATCTGGAAACACCATATATTTT.

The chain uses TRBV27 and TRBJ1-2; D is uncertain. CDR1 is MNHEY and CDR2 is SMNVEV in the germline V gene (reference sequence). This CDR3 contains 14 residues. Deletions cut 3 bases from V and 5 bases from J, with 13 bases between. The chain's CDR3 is CASSFRGAQYGYTF. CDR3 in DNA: TGTGCCAGCAGTTTTCGGGGAGCACAGTATGGCTACACCTTC.